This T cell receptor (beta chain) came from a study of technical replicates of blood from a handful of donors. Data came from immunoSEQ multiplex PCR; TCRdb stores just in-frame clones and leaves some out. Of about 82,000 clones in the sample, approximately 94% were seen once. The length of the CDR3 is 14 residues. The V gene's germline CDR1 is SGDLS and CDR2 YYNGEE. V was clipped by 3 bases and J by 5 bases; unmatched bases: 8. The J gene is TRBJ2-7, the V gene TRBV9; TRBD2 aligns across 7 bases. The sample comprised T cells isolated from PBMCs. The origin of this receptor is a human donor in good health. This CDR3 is CASSAGLVGHEQYF. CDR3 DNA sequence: TGTGCCAGCAGCGCAGGACTAGTCGGCCACGAGCAGTACTTC.